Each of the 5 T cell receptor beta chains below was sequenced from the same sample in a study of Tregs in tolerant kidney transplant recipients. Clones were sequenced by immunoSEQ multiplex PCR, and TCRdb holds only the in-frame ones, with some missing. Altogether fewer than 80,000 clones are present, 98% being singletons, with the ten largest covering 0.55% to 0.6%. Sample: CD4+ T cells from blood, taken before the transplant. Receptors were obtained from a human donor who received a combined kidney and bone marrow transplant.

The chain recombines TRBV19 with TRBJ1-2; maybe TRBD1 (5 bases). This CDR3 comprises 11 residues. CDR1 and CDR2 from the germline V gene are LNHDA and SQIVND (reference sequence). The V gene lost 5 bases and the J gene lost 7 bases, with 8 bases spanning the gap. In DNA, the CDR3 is TGTGCCAGTAGTCGGGGGTCTGGCTACACCTTC. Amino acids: CASSRGSGYTF.

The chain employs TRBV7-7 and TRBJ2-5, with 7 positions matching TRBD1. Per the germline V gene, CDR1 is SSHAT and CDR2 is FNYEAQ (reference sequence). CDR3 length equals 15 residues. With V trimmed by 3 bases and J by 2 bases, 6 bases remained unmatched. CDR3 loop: CASSFNRDRQETQYF. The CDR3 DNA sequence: TGTGCCAGCAGCTTCAATAGGGACAGACAAGAGACCCAGTACTTC.

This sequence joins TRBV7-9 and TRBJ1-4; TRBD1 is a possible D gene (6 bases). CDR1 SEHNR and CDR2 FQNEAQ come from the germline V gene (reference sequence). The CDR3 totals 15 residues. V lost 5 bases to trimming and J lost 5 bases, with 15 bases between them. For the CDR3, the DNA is TGTGCCAGCAGCGCCGGACAGACCGGCAATGAAAAACTGTTTTTT. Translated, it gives CASSAGQTGNEKLFF.

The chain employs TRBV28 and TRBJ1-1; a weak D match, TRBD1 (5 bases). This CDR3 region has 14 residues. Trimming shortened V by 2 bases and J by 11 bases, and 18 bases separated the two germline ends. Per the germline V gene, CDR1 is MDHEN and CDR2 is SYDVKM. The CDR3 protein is CASSLPPVGGWAFF. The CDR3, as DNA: TGTGCCAGCAGTTTACCCCCCGTCGGGGGATGGGCTTTCTTT.

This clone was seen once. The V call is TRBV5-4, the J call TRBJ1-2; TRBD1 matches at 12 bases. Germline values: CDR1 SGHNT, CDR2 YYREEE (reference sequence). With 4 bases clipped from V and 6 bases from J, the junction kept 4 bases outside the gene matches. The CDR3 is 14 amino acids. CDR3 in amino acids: CASSPGQGAHGYTF. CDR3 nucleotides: TGTGCCAGCAGCCCGGGACAGGGGGCGCATGGCTACACCTTC.